This T cell receptor beta chain is from a study of T cells after yellow fever vaccination (dated by TCRdb to the late 2010s). In terms of the full investigation: Libraries from fractions with low cell numbers were prepared with the SMART-Seq v4 Ultra Low Input RNA kit. To track T-cell clones before and after primary and booster YFV17D yellow fever vaccination, bulk TCR alpha and beta repertoires were sequenced longitudinally. Two healthy male donors, one aged 18 to 30 and one aged 30 to 40 years, were included in the cohort. Blood was collected at multiple timepoints before and after primary and secondary immunization, and bulk PBMC replicates and cell subsets were isolated.

The treatment or condition label, read with the paper, signifies: live attenuated yellow fever vaccine strain. PBMCs were isolated from peripheral blood using a standard Ficoll-Paque protocol. Dynabeads CD4 and CD8 positive selection kits were used to isolate the CD4 and CD8 T-cell fractions. TriZol was used to extract RNA from bulk PBMCs, CD4 and CD8 fractions, and dextramer-positive and dextramer-negative fractions. The CDR3 covers 13 residues, taking in both the cysteine and the phenylalanine. The only DNA kept is the CDR3, 39 bases in frame from the first base. V drops 5 bases and J drops 3 bases, leaving 8 bases in between. The germline V gene (reference sequence) provides CDR1 SEHNR and CDR2 FQNEAQ. The sequencing machine was an Illumina NovaSeq 6000. TCR cDNA was synthesized by 5'RACE template switching, which introduced a universal primer site and unique molecular identifiers. cDNA synthesis was primed from both the TCR alpha and TCR beta constant segments. Library amplification used two PCR steps, and the second PCR step added sample barcodes and sequencing adapters. Sequencing of the libraries was done on either Illumina HiSeq 2500 (2x100 bp) or NovaSeq (2x150 bp). The source study handled its data this way. Reads were demultiplexed and collapsed into UMI consensus sequences with MIGEC, and V(D)J alignment was performed with MiXCR. Using edgeR on replicate PBMC samples, clonotypes were called vaccine-responding if FDR was below 0.01 and the log2 fold change was above 5 up to day 15. Bulk clonotypes were assigned CD4 or CD8 identity according to which sequenced CD4 or CD8 repertoire held them at higher abundance. The raw public reads went through TCRdb reprocessing: fastp at Q25, MiXCR clone calling, in-frame beta chains kept. Every distinct CDR3 protein forms one entry, paired with its most common genes and DNA. In this record, the V and J calls reflect TCRdb's handling and not the investigators' own analysis. This sample gives 150,000 to 200,000 distinct CDR3 sequences in total; roughly 9.6% of them show up just once. The ten largest clonotypes hold 36% of the sample.

Study-wide conclusions, independent of this receptor: Compared with the primary T-cell response, the secondary T-cell response was weaker but faster, peaking on day 5 rather than day 15. Because the study included only two donors, the extent to which the findings can be generalized is limited. A small fraction of clonotypes appeared in both the CD4 and CD8 compartments, likely as a result of convergent recombination. Most clones expanded after primary vaccination (approximately 97% of CD4 and roughly 90% of CD8) were re-detected after the booster, suggesting that broad memory maintenance occurred. Because abundant contaminating clonotypes from the bulk population could be contained in FACS-sorted repertoires, computational filtering was required.

This clonotype was picked up a small number of times. Which antigen it targets is not known. No base-level quality is on record; no much larger clone is a single base apart. The source was CD8+ T cells sorted from PBMCs, collected 15 days after the yellow fever booster vaccination. The chain couples TRBV7-9 to TRBJ2-1, and perhaps TRBD1 as D gene, on 5 matching bases. The sequence derives from a man between 18 and 35 years old who received the YFV17D yellow fever vaccine. The encoded CDR3 is CASSATVYNEQFF. The sequenced DNA: TGTGCCAGCAGCGCGACAGTCTACAATGAGCAGTTCTTC.